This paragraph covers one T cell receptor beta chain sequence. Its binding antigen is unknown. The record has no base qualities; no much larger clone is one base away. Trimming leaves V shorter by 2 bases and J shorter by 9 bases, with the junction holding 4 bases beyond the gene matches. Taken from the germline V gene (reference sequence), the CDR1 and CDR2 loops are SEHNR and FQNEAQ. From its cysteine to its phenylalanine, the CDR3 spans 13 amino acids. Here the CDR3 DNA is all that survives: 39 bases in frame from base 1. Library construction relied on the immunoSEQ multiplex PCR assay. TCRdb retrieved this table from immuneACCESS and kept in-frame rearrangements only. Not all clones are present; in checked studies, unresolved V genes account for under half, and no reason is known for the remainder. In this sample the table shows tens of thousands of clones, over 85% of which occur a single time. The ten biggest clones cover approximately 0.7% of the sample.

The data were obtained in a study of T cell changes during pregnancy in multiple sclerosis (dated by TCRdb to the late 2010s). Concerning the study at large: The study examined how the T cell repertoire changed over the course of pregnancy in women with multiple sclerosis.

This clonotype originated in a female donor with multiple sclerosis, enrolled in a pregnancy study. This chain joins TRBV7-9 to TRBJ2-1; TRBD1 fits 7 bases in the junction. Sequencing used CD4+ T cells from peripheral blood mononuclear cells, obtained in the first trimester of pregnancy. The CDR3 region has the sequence CASSLREGAEQFF. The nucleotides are TGTGCCAGCAGCTTACGCGAGGGGGCTGAGCAGTTCTTC.